This TCR beta chain came from a study of T cells after yellow fever vaccination. In the study overall: In the case of low-cell-number fractions, SMART-Seq v4 Ultra Low Input was used for preparation. Study-level results: Across the CD4 and CD8 compartments, a small share of clonotypes was present in both. Bulk-population clonotypes that are abundant could appear as contaminants in FACS-sorted repertoires.

The study made its TCR cDNA through 5'RACE template switching. That step introduced a universal primer site along with UMIs. One entry per CDR3 protein, called by TCRdb with MiXCR from the 5' RACE reads. The sample records under 150,000 distinct CDR3 sequences, 7.7% being singletons. This clonotype occurred many times. Antigen unknown. The sequences come from CD4+ T cells sorted from PBMCs, collected 5 days after the yellow fever booster vaccination. This sequence originates from a man aged 25-45 years who received the YFV17D yellow fever vaccine.

CDR3 sequence (DNA): TGTGCCAGCAGTTACGGACGACAGGGAAATGAAAAACTGTTTTTT. It yields the protein CASSYGRQGNEKLFF. V gene TRBV6-2 or TRBV6-3 combines with J gene TRBJ1-4; 7 positions agree with TRBD1. CDR3 length equals 15 residues. Unmatched junction bases numbered 5, after V lost 2 bases and J lost 5 bases. The germline CDR1 and CDR2 sequences are MNHEY and SVGEGT.